The T cell receptor beta chain described here comes from a study of T cell responses to AZD1222 COVID-19 vaccine. Notes on the study in general: Recipients of AZD1222 seropositive at baseline numbered only 5 or 6. Repertoire sampling occurred only after the peak T cell response.

As for this clone: The antigen remains undetermined.

Generated by immunoSEQ multiplex PCR, the TCRdb table keeps only in-frame clones and is missing some. This sample has around 100,000 clones, with 70% to 90% found just once. The germline V and J ends were trimmed by 6 bases and 5 bases, with 10 bases remaining between them. Germline V gene data show CDR1 as SNHLY and CDR2 as FYNNEI. This CDR3 is built from 12 residues. Second-dose intervals of approximately 4 or approximately 12 weeks were pooled. The sample consisted of peripheral blood, taken 28 days after the second AZD1222 dose. The J gene is TRBJ1-1, the V gene TRBV2, with D unresolved. The source is an adult who received the AZD1222 COVID-19 vaccine. The CDR3 nucleotides are TGTGCCAGCAGAGTCCGGGAAACTGAAGCTTTCTTT. It encodes CASRVRETEAFF.